This T cell receptor (beta chain) was recorded in a study of Ad26.COV2.S vaccination and SARS-CoV-2 variants. Profiled with immunoSEQ multiplex PCR; TCRdb holds only in-frame clones, not every one. The sample lists about 350,000 clones; about 85% were seen once. The V segment lost 7 bases and the J segment 4 bases; nucleotides outside the gene matches: 11. This CDR3 region has 14 residues. The germline gives CDR1 SGHRS, CDR2 YFSETQ. Treatment here: about 20 received Ad26.COV2.S at low or high dose, single or two shots; roughly 5 received placebo; per-sample allocation not given. Collection of the samples took place on day 63 after the first injection of vaccine or placebo. An 18-55-year-old adult in Boston served as donor. As regards this clone: Antigen: not known.

Notes on the study in general: Spike-specific TCR breadth ran higher among vaccine recipients than placebo recipients.

Sequenced here: peripheral blood, sampled in a trial of Ad26.COV2.S vaccine versus placebo. The clonotype originates from a person between 18 and 65 years old who received the Ad26.COV2.S COVID-19 vaccine or a placebo. The rearrangement uses TRBV5-1 and TRBJ2-7; 7 nucleotides align to TRBD2. The CDR3 loop is CASHSGGTGYEQYF. CDR3 sequence (DNA): TGCGCCAGCCACTCCGGGGGGACGGGTTACGAGCAGTACTTC.